This record covers a single T cell receptor (beta chain). Primers used in a second PCR of about 6 to 11 cycles were a sample-barcoded 5' primer and a J-beta primer mix. TCRdb re-derived calls from the 5' RACE reads in MiXCR, one entry per CDR3 protein. The sample shows 600,000 to 1,000,000 distinct CDR3 sequences, roughly 25% of them seen only once. This specimen comes from a study of blood T cells in healthy people across ages. CDR3 length: 14 amino acids. Germline loops: CDR1 SNHLY, CDR2 FYNNEI. V was cut by 1 base and J by 6 bases, with 10 bases left in between. This sample was shared with a second study, whose subject was T cells of mothers and their children.

Sample: blood. The clonotype originates from a boy younger than 18 in good health. The genes are TRBV2 and TRBJ2-4; tentative D call: TRBD2 (6 bases). The CDR3 DNA reads as TGTGCCAGCAGTGAAGGACTAGTTGCAAACATTCAGTACTTC. Its protein is CASSEGLVANIQYF.